This T cell receptor beta chain was found in a study of T cell changes during pregnancy in multiple sclerosis. The CDR3 runs to 15 residues. The ends lost 2 bases at V and 2 bases at J; junction bases unmatched: 1. Germline V lookup: CDR1 SGHRS, CDR2 YFSETQ. TCRdb keeps only in-frame clones here, not all; method: immunoSEQ multiplex PCR. Of about 60,000 clones listed, about 92% are singletons. The TCR comes from a female donor with multiple sclerosis, enrolled in a pregnancy study. The J gene is TRBJ2-1, the V gene TRBV5-1, with 10 bases lining up with TRBD1. The specimen was peripheral blood, collected in the first trimester of pregnancy. DNA for the CDR3: TGCGCCAGCAGCTTAGGACAGGGGGCCTACAATGAGCAGTTCTTC. Its translation: CASSLGQGAYNEQFF. The whole variable domain, remainder taken from reference TRBV5-1 and TRBJ2-1, is KAGVTQTPRYLIKTRGQQVTLSCSPISGHRSVSWYQQTPGQGLQFLFEYFSETQRNKGNFPGRFSGRQFSNSRSEMNVSTLELGDSALYLCASSLGQGAYNEQFFGPGTRLTVL.